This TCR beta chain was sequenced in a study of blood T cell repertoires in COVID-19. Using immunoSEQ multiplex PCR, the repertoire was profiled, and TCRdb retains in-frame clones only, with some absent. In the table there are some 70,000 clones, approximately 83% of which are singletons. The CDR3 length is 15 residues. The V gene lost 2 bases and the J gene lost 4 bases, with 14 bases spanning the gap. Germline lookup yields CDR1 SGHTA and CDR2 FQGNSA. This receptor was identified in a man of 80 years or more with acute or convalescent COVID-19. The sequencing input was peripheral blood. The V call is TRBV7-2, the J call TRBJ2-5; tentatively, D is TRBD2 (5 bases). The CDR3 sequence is CASSLTRGSVETQYF. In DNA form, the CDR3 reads TGTGCCAGCAGCTTAACTAGAGGGTCGGTAGAGACCCAGTACTTC. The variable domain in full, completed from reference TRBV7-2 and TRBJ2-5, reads GAGVSQSPSNKVTEKGKDVELRCDPISGHTALYWYRQSLGQGLEFLIYFQGNSAPDKSGLPSDRFSAERTGGSVSTLTIQRTQQEDSAVYLCASSLTRGSVETQYFGPGTRLLVL.